A selection of T cell receptor beta chains follows, all from one sample in a study of Ad26.COV2.S vaccination and SARS-CoV-2 variants. Data came from immunoSEQ multiplex PCR; TCRdb stores just in-frame clones and leaves some out. The profile covers around 300,000 clones, with around 89% appearing a single time and under 6% taken by the ten largest. Source: peripheral blood, taken in a trial of Ad26.COV2.S vaccine versus placebo. The receptors here all came from a person between 18 and 65 years old who received the Ad26.COV2.S COVID-19 vaccine or a placebo. Each CDR3 is given with its conserved first and last residue. The D gene is left open where the match is weak. Size is omitted from some rows. Given values are once, few, many or a class for expanded clones.

D gene	V gene	J gene	clone size	CDR3 protein	CDR3 DNA
TRBD1	TRBV9	TRBJ2-7	NA	CASSAQGQGGYEQYF	TGTGCCAGCAGCGCCCAGGGACAGGGGGGCTACGAGCAGTACTTC
TRBD1	TRBV10-3	TRBJ1-1	NA	CASTGQRSLMNTEAFF	TGTGCCAGTACGGGACAGCGAAGCCTCATGAACACTGAAGCTTTCTTT
NA	TRBV12-2	TRBJ2-3	few	CASPHGGEADTQYF	TGTGCAAGTCCCCACGGGGGGGAAGCAGATACGCAGTATTTT
NA	TRBV18	TRBJ1-2	NA	CASSPRRGYGYTF	TGTGCCAGCTCACCCCGCAGGGGCTATGGCTACACCTTC
TRBD1	TRBV20-1	TRBJ1-5	NA	CSASAGGDRPQHF	TGCAGTGCTAGTGCAGGGGGGGATCGGCCCCAGCATTTT
NA	TRBV28	TRBJ1-5	NA	CASRSINQPQHF	TGTGCCAGCAGGAGTATCAATCAGCCCCAGCATTTT
TRBD1	TRBV7-6	TRBJ1-4	NA	CASSPGTGDEKLFF	TGTGCCAGCAGCCCCGGGACAGGGGATGAAAAACTGTTTTTT
NA	TRBV29-1	TRBJ1-1	NA	CSVVGGTEAFF	TGCAGCGTTGTTGGCGGCACTGAAGCTTTCTTT
NA	TRBV5-5	TRBJ2-7	once	CASSQMGGYEQYF	TGTGCCAGCTCCCAAATGGGTGGCTACGAGCAGTACTTC
NA	TRBV7-9	TRBJ2-1	NA	CASSLGRPRGYNEQFF	TGTGCCAGCAGCTTAGGACGCCCCCGGGGTTACAATGAGCAGTTCTTC
NA	TRBV6-5	TRBJ2-1	NA	CASRMDYYNEQFF	TGTGCCAGCAGGATGGACTACTACAATGAGCAGTTCTTC
TRBD2	TRBV19	TRBJ2-1	NA	CASSPRTSGGLWVF	TGTGCCAGTAGTCCCCGGACTAGCGGGGGGTTGTGGGTCTTC
NA	TRBV27	TRBJ2-3	NA	CASSLSGPTDTQYF	TGTGCCAGCAGTTTAAGCGGACCGACAGATACGCAGTATTTT
NA	TRBV5-6	TRBJ2-2	once	CASSLTGQGYTGELFF	TGTGCCAGCAGCTTGACCGGGCAGGGGTACACCGGGGAGCTGTTTTTT
NA	TRBV6-5	TRBJ1-5	NA	CASSLLDSNQPQHF	TGTGCCAGCAGTCTCCTAGATAGCAATCAGCCCCAGCATTTT
TRBD1	TRBV19	TRBJ2-3	few	CASSSWTGGLITDTQYF	TGTGCCAGTAGTAGCTGGACAGGGGGCCTCATCACAGATACGCAGTATTTT